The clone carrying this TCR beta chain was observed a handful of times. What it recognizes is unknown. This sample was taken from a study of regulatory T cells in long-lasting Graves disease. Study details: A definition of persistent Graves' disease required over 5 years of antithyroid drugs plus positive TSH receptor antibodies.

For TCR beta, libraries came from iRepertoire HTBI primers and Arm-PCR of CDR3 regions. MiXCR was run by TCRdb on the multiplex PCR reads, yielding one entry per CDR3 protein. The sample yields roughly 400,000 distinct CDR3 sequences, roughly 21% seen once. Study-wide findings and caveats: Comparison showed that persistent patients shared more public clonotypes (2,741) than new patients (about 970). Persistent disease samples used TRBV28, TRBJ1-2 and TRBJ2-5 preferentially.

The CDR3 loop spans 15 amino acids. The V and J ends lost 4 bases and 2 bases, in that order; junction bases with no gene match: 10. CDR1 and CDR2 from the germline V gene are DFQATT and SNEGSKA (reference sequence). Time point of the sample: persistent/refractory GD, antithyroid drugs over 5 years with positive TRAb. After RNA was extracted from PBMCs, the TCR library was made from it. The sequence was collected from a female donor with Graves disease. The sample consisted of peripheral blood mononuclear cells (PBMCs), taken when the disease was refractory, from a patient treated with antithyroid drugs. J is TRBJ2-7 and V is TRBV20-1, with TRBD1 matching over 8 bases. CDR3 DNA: TGCAGTGCTAAGGACAGGGCGGTTAAGGCCTACGAGCAGTACTTC. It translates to CSAKDRAVKAYEQYF.